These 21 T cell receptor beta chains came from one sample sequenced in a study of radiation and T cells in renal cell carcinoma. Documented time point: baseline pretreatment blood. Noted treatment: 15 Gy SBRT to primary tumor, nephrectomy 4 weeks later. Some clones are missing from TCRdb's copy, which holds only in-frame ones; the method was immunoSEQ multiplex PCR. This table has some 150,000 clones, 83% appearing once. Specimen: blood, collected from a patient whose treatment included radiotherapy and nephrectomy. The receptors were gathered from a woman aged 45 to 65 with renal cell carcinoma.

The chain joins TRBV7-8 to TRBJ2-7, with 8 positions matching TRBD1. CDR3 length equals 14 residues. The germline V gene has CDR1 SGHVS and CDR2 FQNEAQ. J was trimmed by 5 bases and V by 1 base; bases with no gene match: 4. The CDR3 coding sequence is TGTGCCAGCAGCTTAGGTCAACAGGGGGACGAGCAGTACTTC. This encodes CASSLGQQGDEQYF.

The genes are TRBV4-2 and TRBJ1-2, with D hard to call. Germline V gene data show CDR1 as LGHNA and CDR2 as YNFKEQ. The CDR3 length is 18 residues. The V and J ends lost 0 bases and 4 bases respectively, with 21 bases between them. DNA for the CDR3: TGTGCCAGCAGCCAAGATGGCAGCTCATCCACCGGATCCTATGGCTACACCTTC. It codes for CASSQDGSSSTGSYGYTF.

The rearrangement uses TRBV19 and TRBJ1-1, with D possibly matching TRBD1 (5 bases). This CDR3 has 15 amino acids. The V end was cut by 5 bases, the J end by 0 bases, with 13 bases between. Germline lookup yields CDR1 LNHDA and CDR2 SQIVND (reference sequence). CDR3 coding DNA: TGTGCCAGTAGTCTGAACCCGACAGTGAACACTGAAGCTTTCTTT. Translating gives CASSLNPTVNTEAFF.

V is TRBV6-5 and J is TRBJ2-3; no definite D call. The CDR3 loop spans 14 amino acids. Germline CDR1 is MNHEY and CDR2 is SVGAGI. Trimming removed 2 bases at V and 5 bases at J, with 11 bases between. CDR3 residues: CASSYQAFGDTQYF. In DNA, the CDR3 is TGTGCCAGCAGTTACCAGGCCTTTGGAGATACGCAGTATTTT.

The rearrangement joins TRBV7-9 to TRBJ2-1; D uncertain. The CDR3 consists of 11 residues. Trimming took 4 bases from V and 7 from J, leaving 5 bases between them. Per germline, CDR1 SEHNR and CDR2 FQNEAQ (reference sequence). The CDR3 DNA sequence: TGTGCCAGCAGCTCACGAAATGAGCAGTTCTTC. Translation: CASSSRNEQFF.

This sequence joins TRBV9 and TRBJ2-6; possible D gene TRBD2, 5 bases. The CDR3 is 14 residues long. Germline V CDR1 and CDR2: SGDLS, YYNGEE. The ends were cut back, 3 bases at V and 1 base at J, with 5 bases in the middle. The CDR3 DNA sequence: TGTGCCAGCAGCGGGAGGTCTGGGGCCAACGTCCTGACTTTC. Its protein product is CASSGRSGANVLTF. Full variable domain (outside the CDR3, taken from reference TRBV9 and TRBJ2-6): DSGVTQTPKHLITATGQRVTLRCSPRSGDLSVYWYQQSLDQGLQFLIQYYNGEERAKGNILERFSAQQFPDLHSELNLSSLELGDSALYFCASSGRSGANVLTFGAGSRLTVL.

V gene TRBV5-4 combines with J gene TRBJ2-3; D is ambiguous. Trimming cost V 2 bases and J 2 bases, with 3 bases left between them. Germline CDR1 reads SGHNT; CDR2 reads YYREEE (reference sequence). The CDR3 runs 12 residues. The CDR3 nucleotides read TGTGCCAGCAGCTTCGACACAGATACGCAGTATTTT. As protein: CASSFDTDTQYF.

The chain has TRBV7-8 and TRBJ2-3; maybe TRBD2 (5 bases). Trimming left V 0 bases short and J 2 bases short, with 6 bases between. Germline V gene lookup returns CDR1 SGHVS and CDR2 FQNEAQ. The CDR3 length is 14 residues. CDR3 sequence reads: CASSLAEATDTQYF. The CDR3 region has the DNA TGTGCCAGCAGCTTAGCGGAGGCCACAGATACGCAGTATTTT.

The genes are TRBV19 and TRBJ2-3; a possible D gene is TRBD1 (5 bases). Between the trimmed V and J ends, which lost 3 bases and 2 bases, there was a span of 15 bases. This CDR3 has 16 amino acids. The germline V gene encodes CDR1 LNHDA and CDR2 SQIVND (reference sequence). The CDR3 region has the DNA TGTGCCAGTAGTATCAGCTTAGACAGAATCACAGATACGCAGTATTTT. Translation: CASSISLDRITDTQYF.

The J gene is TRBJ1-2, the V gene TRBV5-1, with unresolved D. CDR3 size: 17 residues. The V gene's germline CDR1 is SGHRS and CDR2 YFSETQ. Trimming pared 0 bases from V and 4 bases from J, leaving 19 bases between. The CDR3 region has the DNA TGCGCCAGCAGCTTGGTAGGTATCCGGGAGAGGGTCTATGGCTACACCTTC. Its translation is CASSLVGIRERVYGYTF.

The CDR3 region is CASSVSAPLYNEQFF. As DNA, the CDR3 is TGTGCCAGCAGCGTTTCGGCGCCCTTATACAATGAGCAGTTCTTC. This sequence joins TRBV9 and TRBJ2-1; D remains ambiguous. The CDR3 contains 15 residues. Germline loops: CDR1 SGDLS, CDR2 YYNGEE. V shed 2 bases and J shed 4 bases, with 13 bases lying between them.

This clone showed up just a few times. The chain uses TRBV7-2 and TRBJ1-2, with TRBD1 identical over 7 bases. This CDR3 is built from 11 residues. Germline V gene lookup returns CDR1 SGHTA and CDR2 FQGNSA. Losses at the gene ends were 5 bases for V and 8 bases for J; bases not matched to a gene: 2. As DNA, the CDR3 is TGTGCCAGCAGCATGACAGGGGGCTACACCTTC. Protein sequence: CASSMTGGYTF.

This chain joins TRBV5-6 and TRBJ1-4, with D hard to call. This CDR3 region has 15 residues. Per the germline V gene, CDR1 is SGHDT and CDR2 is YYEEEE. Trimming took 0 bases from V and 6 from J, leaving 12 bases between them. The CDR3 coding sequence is TGTGCCAGCAGCTTGGGGGCTTCGCTCGATGAAAAACTGTTTTTT. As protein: CASSLGASLDEKLFF.

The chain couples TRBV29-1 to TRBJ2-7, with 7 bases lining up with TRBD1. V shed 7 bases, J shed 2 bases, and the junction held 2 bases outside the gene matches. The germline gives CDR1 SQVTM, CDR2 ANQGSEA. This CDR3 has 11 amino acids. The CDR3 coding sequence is TGCAGCGCGGGACAGACCTACGAGCAGTACTTC. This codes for CSAGQTYEQYF.

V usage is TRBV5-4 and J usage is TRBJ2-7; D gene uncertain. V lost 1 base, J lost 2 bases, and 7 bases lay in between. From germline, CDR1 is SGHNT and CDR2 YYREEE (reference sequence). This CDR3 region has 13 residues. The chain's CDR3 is CASSLSPTYEQYF. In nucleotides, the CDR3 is TGTGCCAGCAGCTTGTCTCCGACCTACGAGCAGTACTTC.

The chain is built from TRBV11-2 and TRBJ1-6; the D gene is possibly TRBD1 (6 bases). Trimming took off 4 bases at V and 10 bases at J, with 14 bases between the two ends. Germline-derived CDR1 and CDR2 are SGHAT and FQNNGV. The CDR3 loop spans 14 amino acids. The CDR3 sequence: CASSSSTGNSPLHF. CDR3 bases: TGTGCCAGCAGCTCGTCTACAGGGAACTCACCCCTCCACTTT.

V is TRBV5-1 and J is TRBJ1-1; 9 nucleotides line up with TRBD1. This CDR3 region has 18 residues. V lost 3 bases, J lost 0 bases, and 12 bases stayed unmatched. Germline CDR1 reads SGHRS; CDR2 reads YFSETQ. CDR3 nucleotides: TGCGCCAGCAGCTGGACCGGACAGGGGCGGCTCATGAACACTGAAGCTTTCTTT. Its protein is CASSWTGQGRLMNTEAFF. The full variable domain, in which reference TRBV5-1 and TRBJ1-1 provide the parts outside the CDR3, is KAGVTQTPRYLIKTRGQQVTLSCSPISGHRSVSWYQQTPGQGLQFLFEYFSETQRNKGNFPGRFSGRQFSNSRSEMNVSTLELGDSALYLCASSWTGQGRLMNTEAFFGQGTRLTVV.

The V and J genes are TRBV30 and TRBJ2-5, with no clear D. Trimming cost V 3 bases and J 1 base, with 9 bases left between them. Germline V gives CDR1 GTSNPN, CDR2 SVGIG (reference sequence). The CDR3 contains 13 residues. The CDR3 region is CAWSPASQETQYF. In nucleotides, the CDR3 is TGTGCCTGGAGCCCCGCTAGCCAAGAGACCCAGTACTTC.

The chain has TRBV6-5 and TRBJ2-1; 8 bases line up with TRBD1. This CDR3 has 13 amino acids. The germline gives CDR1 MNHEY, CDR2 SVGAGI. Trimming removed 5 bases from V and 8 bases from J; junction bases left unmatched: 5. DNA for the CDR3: TGTGCCAGCAGTCGAGGACAGGGCTATGAGCAGTTCTTC. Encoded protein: CASSRGQGYEQFF.

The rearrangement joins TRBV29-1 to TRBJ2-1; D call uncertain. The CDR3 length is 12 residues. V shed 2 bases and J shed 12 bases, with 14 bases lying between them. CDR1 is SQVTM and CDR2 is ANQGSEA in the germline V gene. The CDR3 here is CSVEKLLLGQFF. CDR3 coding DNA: TGCAGCGTTGAAAAACTCCTTTTGGGGCAGTTCTTC.

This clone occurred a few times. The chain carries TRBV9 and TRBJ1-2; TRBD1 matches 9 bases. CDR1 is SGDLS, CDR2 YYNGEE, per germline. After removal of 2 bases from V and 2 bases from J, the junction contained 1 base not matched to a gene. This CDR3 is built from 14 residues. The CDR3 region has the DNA TGTGCCAGCAGCGTCGACAGGGGGAACTATGGCTACACCTTC. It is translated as CASSVDRGNYGYTF.